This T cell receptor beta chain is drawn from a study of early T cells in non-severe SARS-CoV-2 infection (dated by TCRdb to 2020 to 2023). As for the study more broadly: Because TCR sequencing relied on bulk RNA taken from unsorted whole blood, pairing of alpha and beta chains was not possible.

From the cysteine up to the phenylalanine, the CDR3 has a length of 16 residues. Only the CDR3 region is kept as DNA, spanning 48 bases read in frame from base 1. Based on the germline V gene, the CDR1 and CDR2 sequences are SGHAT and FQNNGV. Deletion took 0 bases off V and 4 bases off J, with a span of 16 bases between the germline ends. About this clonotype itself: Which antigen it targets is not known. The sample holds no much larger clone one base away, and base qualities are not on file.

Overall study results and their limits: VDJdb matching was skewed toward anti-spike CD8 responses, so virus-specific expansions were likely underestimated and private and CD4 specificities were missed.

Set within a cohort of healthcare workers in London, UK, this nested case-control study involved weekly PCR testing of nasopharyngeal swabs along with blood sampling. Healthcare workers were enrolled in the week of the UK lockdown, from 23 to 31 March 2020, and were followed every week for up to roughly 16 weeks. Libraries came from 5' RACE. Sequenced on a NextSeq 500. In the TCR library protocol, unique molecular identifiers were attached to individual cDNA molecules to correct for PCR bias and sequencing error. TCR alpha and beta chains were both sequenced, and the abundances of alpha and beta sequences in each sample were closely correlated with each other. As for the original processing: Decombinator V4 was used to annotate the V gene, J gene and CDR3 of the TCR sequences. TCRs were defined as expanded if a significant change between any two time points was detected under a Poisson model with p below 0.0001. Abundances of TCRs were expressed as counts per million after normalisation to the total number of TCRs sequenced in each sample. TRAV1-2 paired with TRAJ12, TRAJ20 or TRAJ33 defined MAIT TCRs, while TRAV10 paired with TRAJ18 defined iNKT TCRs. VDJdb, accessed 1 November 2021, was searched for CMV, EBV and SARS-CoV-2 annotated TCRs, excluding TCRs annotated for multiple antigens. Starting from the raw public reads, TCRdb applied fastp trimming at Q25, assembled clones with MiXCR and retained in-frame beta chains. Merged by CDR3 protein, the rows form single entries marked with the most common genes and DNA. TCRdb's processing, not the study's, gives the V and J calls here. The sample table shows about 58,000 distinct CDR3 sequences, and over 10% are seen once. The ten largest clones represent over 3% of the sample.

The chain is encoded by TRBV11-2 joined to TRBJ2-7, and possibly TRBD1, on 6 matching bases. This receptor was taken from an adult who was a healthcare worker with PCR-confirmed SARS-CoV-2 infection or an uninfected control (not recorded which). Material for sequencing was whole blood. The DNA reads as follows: TGTGCCAGCAGCTTAGAAATGACAGGACACTCATACGAGCAGTACTTC. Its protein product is CASSLEMTGHSYEQYF. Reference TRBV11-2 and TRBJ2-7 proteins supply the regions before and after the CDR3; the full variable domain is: EAGVAQSPRYKIIEKRQSVAFWCNPISGHATLYWYQQILGQGPKLLIQFQNNGVVDDSQLPKDRFSAERLKGVDSTLKIQPAKLEDSAVYLCASSLEMTGHSYEQYFGPGTRLTVT.